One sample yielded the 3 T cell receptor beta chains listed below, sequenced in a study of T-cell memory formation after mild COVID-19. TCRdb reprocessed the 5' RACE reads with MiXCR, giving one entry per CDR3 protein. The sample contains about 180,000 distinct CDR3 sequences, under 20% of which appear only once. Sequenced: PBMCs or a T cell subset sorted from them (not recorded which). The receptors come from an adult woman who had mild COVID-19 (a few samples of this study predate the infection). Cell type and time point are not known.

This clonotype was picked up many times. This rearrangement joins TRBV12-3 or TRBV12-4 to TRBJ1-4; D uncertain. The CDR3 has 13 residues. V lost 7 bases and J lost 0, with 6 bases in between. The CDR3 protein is CASKRSTNEKLFF. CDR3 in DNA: TGTGCCAGCAAGCGTTCAACTAATGAAAAACTGTTTTTT.

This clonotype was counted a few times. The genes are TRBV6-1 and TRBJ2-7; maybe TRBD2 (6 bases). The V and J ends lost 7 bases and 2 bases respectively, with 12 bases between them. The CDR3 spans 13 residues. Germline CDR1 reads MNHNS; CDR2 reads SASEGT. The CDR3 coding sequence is TGTGCCAGCACTATGGCGGGGACCTACGAGCAGTACTTC. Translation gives CASTMAGTYEQYF.

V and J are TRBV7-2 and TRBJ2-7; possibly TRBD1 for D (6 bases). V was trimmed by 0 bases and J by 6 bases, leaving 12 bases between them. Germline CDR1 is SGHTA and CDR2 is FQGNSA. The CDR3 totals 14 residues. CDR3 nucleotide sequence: TGTGCCAGCAGCTTAGCTCAGGGGCGTGTCGAGCAGTACTTC. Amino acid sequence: CASSLAQGRVEQYF.